This TCR beta chain was sequenced for a study of blood T cell repertoires in COVID-19. About the research overall: The origin of the acute and convalescent COVID-19 samples was the United States, Italy and Spain. Sources were T cells, B-cell-depleted T cells, or PBMCs; the material itself was cDNA or gDNA.

Sequenced by immunoSEQ multiplex PCR; TCRdb stores in-frame clones only, minus some. The profile covers around 110,000 clones, with 75% to 90% appearing a single time and under 3% taken by the ten largest. Per the germline V gene, CDR1 is LGHNT and CDR2 is FRNRAP. V lost 6 bases to trimming and J lost 6 bases, with 15 bases between them. CDR3 length: 13 amino acids. The J gene is TRBJ2-7, the V gene TRBV12-5, with D tentatively TRBD1 (6 bases). The TCR originated in a man aged 25 to 40 with acute or convalescent COVID-19. The sequencing sample was made of peripheral blood. The chain's CDR3 is CASGQSSRGEQYF. The CDR3 bases are TGTGCTAGTGGCCAAAGTTCCAGGGGCGAGCAGTACTTC.